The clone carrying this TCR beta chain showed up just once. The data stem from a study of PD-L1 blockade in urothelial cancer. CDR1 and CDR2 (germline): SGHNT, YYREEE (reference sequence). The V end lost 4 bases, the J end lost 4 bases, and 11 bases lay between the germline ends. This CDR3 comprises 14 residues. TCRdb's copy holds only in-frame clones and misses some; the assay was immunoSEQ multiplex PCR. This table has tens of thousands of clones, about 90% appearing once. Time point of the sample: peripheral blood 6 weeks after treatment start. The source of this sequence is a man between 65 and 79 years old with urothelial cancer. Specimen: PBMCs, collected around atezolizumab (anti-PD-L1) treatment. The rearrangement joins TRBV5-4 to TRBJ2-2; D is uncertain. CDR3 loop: CASSLGKATGELFF. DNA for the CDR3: TGTGCCAGCAGCCTAGGAAAAGCCACCGGGGAGCTGTTTTTT.